This is a list of T cell receptor beta chains from one sample in a study of response to subunit inactivated influenza vaccine. TCRdb fed the RT-PCR reads into MiXCR, producing one record per CDR3 protein. This repertoire shows hundreds of thousands of distinct CDR3 sequences, approximately 17% found once; its top ten account for about a tenth. The sequencing used PBMCs from blood, collected about 5 days after vaccination. All receptors come from a man in his forties or fifties who received an inactivated influenza vaccine. Each CDR3 is given with its conserved first and last residue. A D gene is named only where the DNA matches it firmly. Clone sizes are given selectively: once, few, many, or a class where the clone is expanded.

J	D	V	size	CDR3	DNA
TRBJ1-1	.	TRBV5-1	few	CASSFGATGTEAFF	TGCGCCAGCAGCTTTGGGGCAACCGGCACTGAAGCTTTCTTT
TRBJ2-5	.	TRBV12-3/TRBV12-4	few	CASSFGRVSETQYF	TGTGCCAGCAGTTTCGGCAGGGTTTCGGAGACCCAGTACTTC
TRBJ2-7	.	TRBV7-2	.	CASSFVPGKEQYF	TGTGCCAGCAGCTTCGTGCCGGGGAAAGAGCAGTACTTC
TRBJ2-2	.	TRBV4-3	.	CASSQVSDWYVENTGELFF	TGCGCCAGCAGCCAAGTTAGCGACTGGTATGTCGAGAACACCGGGGAGCTGTTTTTT
TRBJ2-7	.	TRBV12-3/TRBV12-4	.	CAASRGRAYEQYF	TGTGCCGCGTCGAGGGGCAGAGCCTACGAGCAGTACTTC
TRBJ2-1	TRBD1	TRBV7-9	.	CASSLDGQGTDNEQFF	TGTGCCAGCAGCTTAGATGGACAGGGGACGGACAATGAGCAGTTCTTC
TRBJ1-3	.	TRBV4-3	few	CASSQDRAGHSGNTIYF	TGCGCCAGCAGCCAAGATAGAGCAGGCCACTCTGGAAACACCATATATTTT
TRBJ2-7	.	TRBV6-2/TRBV6-3	.	CASRLSGPSYEQYF	.
TRBJ2-1	.	TRBV7-9	.	CASSLAHDEQFF	TGTGCCAGCAGCTTAGCACACGATGAGCAGTTCTTC
TRBJ2-7	TRBD2	TRBV10-3	many	CAIRGLAGGMLYEQYF	TGTGCCATCAGAGGACTAGCGGGTGGGATGTTGTACGAGCAGTACTTC
TRBJ2-7	.	TRBV29-1	.	CSVGQFSYEQYF	TGCAGCGTGGGGCAGTTCTCCTACGAGCAGTACTTC
TRBJ2-1	.	TRBV20-1	many	CSAARSGVEQFF	TGCAGTGCCGCTAGATCTGGGGTCGAGCAGTTCTTC
TRBJ2-7	.	TRBV3-1	.	CASSQDQWGLIYEQYF	TGTGCCAGCAGCCAAGATCAATGGGGACTGATCTACGAGCAGTACTTC
TRBJ2-7	.	TRBV7-9	.	CASSSTSGRQRQYF	TGTGCCAGCAGCTCTACATCCGGTCGACAGAGGCAGTACTTC
TRBJ1-3	.	TRBV6-1	.	CASSDRAGNTIYF	TGTGCCAGCAGTGACAGGGCTGGAAACACCATATATTTT
TRBJ2-2	.	TRBV12-3/TRBV12-4	few	CASSRRGTGELFF	TGTGCCAGCAGCCGTCGCGGCACCGGGGAGCTGTTTTTT
TRBJ2-3	TRBD2	TRBV11-1	.	CASSLWTSGGSVADTQYF	TGTGCCAGCAGCTTATGGACTAGCGGGGGGTCTGTAGCAGATACGCAGTATTTT
TRBJ2-5	.	TRBV12-3/TRBV12-4	few	CASSFETGQETQYF	TGTGCCAGCAGTTTCGAAACAGGGCAAGAGACCCAGTACTTC
TRBJ2-5	TRBD1	TRBV7-6	few	CASSLDIAGQEPETQYF	TGTGCCAGCAGCTTAGATATCGCTGGACAGGAGCCGGAGACCCAGTACTTC
TRBJ2-7	TRBD2	TRBV20-1	many	CSAPGTSGGYYEQYF	TGCAGTGCTCCCGGGACTAGCGGGGGCTACTACGAGCAGTACTTC
TRBJ1-5	.	TRBV19	few	CASRTLDRPNQPQHF	TGTGCCAGTAGGACCCTCGACAGACCCAATCAGCCCCAGCATTTT
TRBJ2-3	.	TRBV15	.	CATSRERLDTDTQYF	TGTGCCACCAGCAGAGAACGACTAGACACAGATACGCAGTATTTT
TRBJ1-4	.	TRBV5-5	many	CASRTRPNTEKLFF	TGTGCCAGCAGGACAAGACCTAATACTGAAAAACTGTTTTTT
TRBJ1-5	TRBD1	TRBV12-3/TRBV12-4	.	CASSLSGQALGPQHF	TGTGCCAGCAGTTTGAGCGGACAGGCGTTAGGGCCCCAGCATTTT
TRBJ2-1	.	TRBV6-1	.	CASSRPGLTNRVNEQFF	TGTGCCAGCAGCAGGCCGGGACTCACCAATAGGGTCAATGAGCAGTTCTTC
TRBJ1-1	.	TRBV6-5	few	CASRTGFNGAFF	TGTGCCAGCAGAACGGGATTTAACGGGGCTTTCTTT
TRBJ1-3	.	TRBV12-3/TRBV12-4	.	CASSSDSNTIYF	TGTGCCAGCAGTTCGGATTCAAACACCATATATTTT
TRBJ2-2	.	TRBV5-1	.	CASSLDGRGGTGELFF	TGCGCCAGCAGCTTGGACGGCAGGGGGGGAACCGGGGAGCTGTTTTTT
TRBJ2-3	TRBD2	TRBV7-9	.	CASSLWGGLDTDTQYF	TGTGCCAGCAGCTTATGGGGCGGACTAGACACAGATACGCAGTATTTT
TRBJ1-6	TRBD1	TRBV5-1	.	CASSPGQVSTPLHF	TGCGCCAGCAGCCCGGGACAGGTATCGACACCCCTCCACTTT
TRBJ1-2	TRBD1	TRBV6-1	.	CASRTTGYHGYTF	TGTGCCAGCAGAACGACAGGGTATCATGGCTACACCTTC
TRBJ2-3	.	TRBV7-2	.	CASTTRGAGADTQYF	TGTGCCAGTACAACACGGGGGGCAGGGGCAGATACGCAGTATTTT
TRBJ2-5	.	TRBV15	.	CATSNSIQETQYF	TGTGCCACCAGCAATTCCATCCAAGAGACCCAGTACTTC
TRBJ2-3	.	TRBV6-5	.	CASSYSIGGRRNTDTQYF	TGTGCCAGCAGTTACTCGATCGGGGGCAGGAGAAACACAGATACGCAGTATTTT
TRBJ2-1	TRBD2	TRBV11-1	few	CASSPRGTSGGFYNEQFF	TGTGCCAGCAGCCCACGGGGGACTAGCGGGGGTTTCTACAATGAGCAGTTCTTC
TRBJ1-5	.	TRBV4-2	few	CASSQEGGRPGQPQHF	TGTGCCAGCAGCCAAGAGGGGGGGCGCCCCGGTCAGCCCCAGCATTTT
TRBJ2-7	.	TRBV4-3	few	CASSQTLPSPYEQYF	TGCGCCAGCAGCCAAACCCTCCCTAGCCCATACGAGCAGTACTTC
TRBJ1-4	.	TRBV12-3/TRBV12-4	few	CASSLGGADEKLFF	TGTGCCAGCAGTTTAGGGGGGGCCGATGAAAAACTGTTTTTT
TRBJ2-7	.	TRBV18	few	CASSRDRPTYEQYF	TGTGCCAGCTCCCGGGACCGACCTACCTACGAGCAGTACTTC
TRBJ2-1	TRBD2	TRBV29-1	many	CSGTSGAGNEQFF	TGCAGCGGGACTAGCGGGGCAGGAAATGAGCAGTTCTTC
TRBJ2-5	.	TRBV12-3/TRBV12-4	few	CASSSVGETQYF	TGTGCCAGCAGTTCAGTGGGAGAGACCCAGTACTTC
TRBJ2-7	.	TRBV7-2	.	CASSFRDDSYEQYF	TGTGCCAGCAGCTTCCGGGACGACTCCTACGAGCAGTACTTC
TRBJ2-5	TRBD1	TRBV6-1	few	CASSPLGDRQRETQYF	TGTGCCAGCAGCCCACTTGGGGACAGACAACGGGAGACCCAGTACTTC
TRBJ2-4	TRBD2	TRBV9	.	CASSVGLAAKNIQYF	TGTGCCAGCAGCGTAGGACTAGCGGCTAAAAACATTCAGTACTTC
TRBJ2-7	TRBD2	TRBV10-3	few	CAITQGLAVYEQYF	TGTGCCATCACGCAGGGACTAGCGGTCTACGAGCAGTACTTC
TRBJ1-5	.	TRBV7-9	.	CASSPYRDSNQPQHF	TGTGCCAGCAGCCCCTACCGGGACAGCAATCAGCCCCAGCATTTT
TRBJ2-5	.	TRBV7-6	.	CASSLVPGGDQETQYF	TGTGCCAGCAGCTTAGTTCCGGGTGGGGACCAAGAGACCCAGTACTTC
TRBJ2-5	.	TRBV20-1	.	CSARDGVLAVVQETQYF	TGCAGTGCTAGAGATGGGGTCCTAGCAGTAGTGCAAGAGACCCAGTACTTC
TRBJ2-1	.	TRBV20-1	.	CSAKVLSNEQFF	TGCAGTGCTAAGGTTTTAAGCAATGAGCAGTTCTTC
TRBJ2-1	TRBD2	TRBV6-5	.	CASSYLRPAGVDEQFF	TGTGCCAGCAGTTACTTGAGGCCAGCGGGAGTGGATGAGCAGTTCTTC
TRBJ2-3	.	TRBV7-9	.	CASSPTLGRSSTDTQYF	TGTGCCAGCAGCCCGACTCTCGGCCGCTCTAGCACAGATACGCAGTATTTT
TRBJ2-7	TRBD2	TRBV7-2	.	CASSLLTSGGTYEQYF	TGTGCCAGCAGCCTTCTCACTAGCGGGGGGACCTACGAGCAGTACTTC
TRBJ2-1	TRBD2	TRBV20-1	few	CSARNGLAPNEQFF	TGCAGTGCCAGGAACGGACTAGCGCCCAATGAGCAGTTCTTC
TRBJ2-1	.	TRBV20-1	.	CSAPLNEQFF	TGCAGTGCGCCCCTCAATGAGCAGTTCTTC